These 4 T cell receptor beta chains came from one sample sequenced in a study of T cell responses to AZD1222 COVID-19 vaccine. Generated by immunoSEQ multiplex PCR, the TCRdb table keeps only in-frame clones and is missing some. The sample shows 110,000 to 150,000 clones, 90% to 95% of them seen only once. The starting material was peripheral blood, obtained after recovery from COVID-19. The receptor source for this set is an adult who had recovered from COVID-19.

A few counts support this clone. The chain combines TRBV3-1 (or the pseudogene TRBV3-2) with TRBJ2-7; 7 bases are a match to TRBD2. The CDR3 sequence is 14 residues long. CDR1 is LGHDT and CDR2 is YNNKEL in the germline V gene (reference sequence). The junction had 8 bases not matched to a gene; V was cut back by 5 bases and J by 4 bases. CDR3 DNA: TGTGCCAGCAGCAGCGGACTAGTCAGGTACGAGCAGTACTTC. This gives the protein CASSSGLVRYEQYF.

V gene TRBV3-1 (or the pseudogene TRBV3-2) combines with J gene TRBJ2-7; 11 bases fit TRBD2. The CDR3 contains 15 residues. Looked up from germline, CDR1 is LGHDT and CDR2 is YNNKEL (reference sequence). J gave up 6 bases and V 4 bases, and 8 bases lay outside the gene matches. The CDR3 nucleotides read TGTGCCAGCAGCCCCTTAGCGGGAGGGCCGTCCGAGCAGTACTTC. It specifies CASSPLAGGPSEQYF.

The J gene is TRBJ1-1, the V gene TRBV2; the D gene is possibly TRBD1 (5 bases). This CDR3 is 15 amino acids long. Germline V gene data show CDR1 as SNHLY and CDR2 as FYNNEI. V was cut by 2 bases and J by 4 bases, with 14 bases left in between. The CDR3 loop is CASSEMGRALTEAFF. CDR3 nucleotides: TGTGCCAGCAGTGAAATGGGCAGGGCCCTCACTGAAGCTTTCTTT.

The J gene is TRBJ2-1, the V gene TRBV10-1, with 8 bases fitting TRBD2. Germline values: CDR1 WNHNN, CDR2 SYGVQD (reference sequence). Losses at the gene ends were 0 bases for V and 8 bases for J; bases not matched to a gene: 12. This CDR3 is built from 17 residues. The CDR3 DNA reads TGCGCCAGCAGTGAGTCGTTATTAGCGGGAAAGAGGGATGAGCAGTTCTTC. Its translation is CASSESLLAGKRDEQFF.